Following are 8 T cell receptor beta chains from one sample sequenced in a study of cytomegalovirus exposure and HLA in healthy donors. 60 Vbeta and 13 Jbeta primers were used in PCR. The table came from immunoSEQ multiplex PCR; TCRdb's copy has only in-frame clones and leaves some out. The sample yields 110,000 or so clones, approximately 75% seen once. Sample: PBMCs. Receptors were obtained from a man aged 50-59 years in good health and CMV-seropositive.

As regards this clone: One end of the junction is discordant with germline, which a read error may explain. This chain links TRBV6-5 with TRBJ2-3, with D maybe TRBD1 (5 bases). Germline CDR1 is MNHEY and CDR2 is SVGAGI. The length of the CDR3 is 16 residues. The CDR3, as DNA: TGTGCCAGCAGTTACTCGACAGAAGAGATCACAGCTACGCAGTATTTT. Translated, it gives CASSYSTEEITATQYF.

This chain uses TRBV29-1 with TRBJ2-3; possible D gene TRBD2, 6 bases. Germline-derived CDR1 and CDR2 are SQVTM and ANQGSEA. Deletions cut 0 bases from V and 1 base from J, with 11 bases between. The CDR3 spans 15 residues. CDR3 sequence reads: CSVEEMRGGTDTQYF. DNA of the CDR3: TGCAGCGTTGAAGAGATGCGGGGTGGCACAGATACGCAGTATTTT.

V and J are TRBV6-5 and TRBJ2-7; weak D call: TRBD2 (5 bases). V gave up 2 bases and J gave up 2 bases, with 10 bases separating them. This CDR3 has 14 residues. Per germline, CDR1 MNHEY and CDR2 SVGAGI. Written as DNA, the CDR3 is TGTGCCAGCAGTTACGGAGGTCAGACCTACGAGCAGTACTTC. The encoded protein is CASSYGGQTYEQYF.

This chain joins TRBV29-1 and TRBJ1-4, with no clear D. The germline CDR1 and CDR2 sequences are SQVTM and ANQGSEA. The length of the CDR3 is 13 residues. V was shortened by 1 base and J by 7 bases, with 10 bases between the two germline ends. CDR3 in amino acids: CSVEGQVGEKLFF. In DNA, the CDR3 is TGCAGCGTTGAAGGTCAGGTCGGTGAAAAACTGTTTTTT.

The chain has TRBV27 and TRBJ2-1; D might be TRBD1 (6 bases). The V end lost 6 bases, the J end lost 0 bases, and 30 bases lay between the germline ends. Germline V CDR1 and CDR2: MNHEY, SMNVEV (reference sequence). This CDR3 has 21 residues. This chain's CDR3 is CASSPRVGGRVGPSSYNEQFF. The DNA of the CDR3 is TGTGCCAGCAGCCCCCGCGTAGGGGGACGCGTGGGGCCCAGCTCCTACAATGAGCAGTTCTTC.

The rearrangement links TRBV7-8 to TRBJ2-3; TRBD2 aligns across 16 bases. This CDR3 has 16 residues. CDR1 is SGHVS, CDR2 FQNEAQ, per germline. V shed 5 bases, J shed 6 bases, and the junction held 5 bases outside the gene matches. CDR3 nucleotide sequence: TGTGCCAGCAGCCCCGGGACTAGCGGGAGGGTTGATACGCAGTATTTT. This translates into CASSPGTSGRVDTQYF.

The chain couples TRBV7-2 to TRBJ2-2; D perhaps matches TRBD1 (6 bases). In germline, CDR1 is SGHTA, CDR2 FQGNSA. This CDR3 comprises 14 residues. Trimming took 5 bases from V and 2 from J, leaving 9 bases between them. CDR3 in DNA: TGTGCCAGCAGCCGGGACATTAACACCGGGGAGCTGTTTTTT. Translation: CASSRDINTGELFF.

A single count supports this clone. This chain connects TRBV5-1 to TRBJ2-3, with TRBD2 matching 8 bases. The germline V gene encodes CDR1 SGHRS and CDR2 YFSETQ. The CDR3 runs 16 residues. V shed 4 bases, J shed 1 base, and the junction held 8 bases outside the gene matches. For the CDR3, the DNA is TGCGCCAGCAGCCCCCAGGGGCGGGGGGGCACAGATACGCAGTATTTT. Translated: CASSPQGRGGTDTQYF.